This T cell receptor (beta chain) was recorded in a study of T cells in Graves' hyperthyroidism and ophthalmopathy. Graves' hyperthyroidism was deemed stable given no ophthalmopathy progression within 18 months. Uncontrolled infection, other autoimmune disease, pregnancy or lactation disqualified patients from enrolment. From 9 to 10 ml of fresh peripheral blood, PBMCs were isolated. In this sample, this clonotype turned up many times. Its antigen is still unknown. V was pared by 2 bases and J by 4 bases, with 11 bases between. Germline CDR1 reads SQVTM; CDR2 reads ANQGSEA. CDR3 length: 13 residues. Study observations and caveats: A model built on 13 V-J features separated ophthalmopathy from stable hyperthyroidism.

RNA transcripts provided the source from which TCR beta CDR3 regions were amplified. Initially, a first-round RT-PCR of the TCR CDR3 employed the HTBI primer set. TCRdb reprocessed the multiplex PCR reads with MiXCR, giving one entry per CDR3 protein. The top ten clones hold approximately 8.7% of a sample with 750,000 to 900,000 distinct CDR3 sequences, around 38% of them seen once. The source is a man aged 18 to 30 with Graves' hyperthyroidism. The sequenced material came from blood. The rearrangement links TRBV29-1 to TRBJ1-1; unclear D gene. The CDR3 sequence: CSVESLSVTEAFF. CDR3 coding DNA: TGCAGCGTTGAATCCCTCTCTGTCACTGAAGCTTTCTTT.